The T cell receptor beta chain under discussion was sequenced for a study of cytomegalovirus exposure and HLA in healthy donors. Study results and limitations: The authors enumerated over 150 TCR beta chains as linked to cytomegalovirus. The authors confirmed in vitro that a few CMV-associated chains were specific for CMV antigens.

J gave up 2 bases and V 4 bases, and 10 bases lay outside the gene matches. The germline V gene has CDR1 SGHAT and CDR2 FQNNGV. The CDR3 length is 17 residues. The protocol was immunoSEQ multiplex PCR, while the TCRdb copy is restricted to in-frame clones and leaves out a portion. The repertoire holds about 360,000 clones, about nine tenths seen once, with under 0.9% in the top ten. Worth noting for this clone: Its specificity is unknown.

The TCR was taken from a woman in her late teens or twenties in good health and CMV-seronegative. The specimen was PBMCs. The chain carries TRBV11-2 and TRBJ2-2; TRBD2 matches at 7 bases. CDR3 sequence: CASSSLRSGANTGELFF. As DNA, the CDR3 is TGTGCCAGCAGCTCTCTGAGGAGCGGGGCTAACACCGGGGAGCTGTTTTTT.